The clone carrying this T cell receptor beta chain was seen ten or more times. Trimming shortened V by 8 bases and J by 1 base, and 14 bases separated the two germline ends. CDR3 length: 15 residues. Germline V gene data show CDR1 as MNHNS and CDR2 as SASEGT. In TCRdb, the RT-PCR reads were re-called with MiXCR into one record per CDR3 protein. The table shows 650,000 to 800,000 distinct CDR3 sequences, with 12% to 15% occurring only once. This chain uses TRBV6-1 with TRBJ2-2; perhaps TRBD2 as D (6 bases). Sample: memory CD4+ T cells from blood. The sequence derives from a female donor in good health, serving as a healthy control. This chain's CDR3 is CASGRRGMNTGELFF. The DNA of the CDR3 is TGTGCCAGCGGGCGTCGGGGGATGAACACCGGGGAGCTGTTTTTT.